The 6 T cell receptor beta chains given below trace back to one sample, sequenced in a study of brain T cells in children with intractable seizures. The table came from immunoSEQ multiplex PCR; TCRdb's copy has only in-frame clones and leaves some out. The table has 65,000 to 85,000 clones, roughly 91% seen once; the top ten hold approximately 1.5%. Material: peripheral blood, obtained at surgery. These receptors all stem from a boy in the first two years of life with tuberous sclerosis and intractable seizures.

The rearrangement joins TRBV20-1 to TRBJ2-7; 11 bases match TRBD2. The V segment lost 3 bases and the J segment 4 bases; nucleotides outside the gene matches: 5. Germline CDR1 is DFQATT and CDR2 is SNEGSKA (reference sequence). CDR3 length: 14 amino acids. The DNA of the CDR3 is TGCAGTGCTAGTATCCCTAGCGGGGGGTACGAGCAGTACTTC. Its translation is CSASIPSGGYEQYF.

The J gene is TRBJ2-1, the V gene TRBV6-5; 7 nucleotides agree with TRBD1. The trim removed 2 bases at V and 0 bases at J, leaving 1 base unmatched. The germline gives CDR1 MNHEY, CDR2 SVGAGI. This CDR3 is built from 15 residues. CDR3 protein: CASSYRDSSYNEQFF. The CDR3 DNA reads as TGTGCCAGCAGTTACAGGGACAGCTCCTACAATGAGCAGTTCTTC.

The V and J genes are TRBV29-1 and TRBJ1-1; D perhaps matches TRBD1 (6 bases). CDR3 length: 13 amino acids. The V end lost 8 bases, the J end lost 2 bases, and 15 bases lay between the germline ends. Germline-derived CDR1 and CDR2 are SQVTM and ANQGSEA. The CDR3 loop reads CSHWGTRNTEAFF. CDR3 nucleotides: TGCAGCCACTGGGGGACACGAAACACTGAAGCTTTCTTT.

V is TRBV6-6 and J is TRBJ2-1; 9 bases line up with TRBD2. This CDR3 has 12 residues. Germline V gene sequence: CDR1 MNHNY, CDR2 SVGAGI (reference sequence). Trimming cost V 4 bases and J 10 bases; bases outside gene matches: 2. CDR3 DNA: TGTGCCAGCAGTTTCGCGGGGGGGGAGCAGTTCTTC. Residues: CASSFAGGEQFF.

In DNA, the CDR3 is TGTGCCAGCAGTGAACGAGAGAGCTCCTACAATGAGCAGTTCTTC. It codes for CASSERESSYNEQFF. The genes are TRBV6-4 and TRBJ2-1; D is undetermined. Deletions cut 3 bases from V and 0 bases from J, with 9 bases between. Germline lookup yields CDR1 MRHNA and CDR2 SNTAGT. This CDR3 spans 15 amino acids.

The chain links TRBV6-5 to TRBJ2-3, with D perhaps TRBD2 (6 bases). CDR3 length: 15 amino acids. V was shortened by 7 bases and J by 1 base, with 15 bases between the two germline ends. Germline V gives CDR1 MNHEY, CDR2 SVGAGI. CDR3 residues: CASINRGWGTDTQYF. Written as DNA, the CDR3 is TGTGCCAGCATTAACCGGGGGTGGGGCACAGATACGCAGTATTTT.